This T cell receptor (beta chain) was recorded in a study of blood T cells in healthy people across ages. In this sample, this clonotype turned up many times. The authors ran a second PCR of about 7 to 11 cycles using a sample-barcoded 5' primer and a J-beta primer mix. Using its own MiXCR run on the 5' RACE reads, TCRdb lists one record per CDR3 protein. The table shows under 2 million distinct CDR3 sequences, with about 35% occurring only once. Material for sequencing was blood. The sequence derives from a woman aged 25 to 39 in good health.

CDR3 DNA: TGCAGCGCCGGACAGACTTACGAGCAGTACTTC. Its protein product is CSAGQTYEQYF. V usage is TRBV29-1 and J usage is TRBJ2-7; a weak D match, TRBD1 (6 bases). Germline lookup yields CDR1 SQVTM and CDR2 ANQGSEA. This CDR3 has 11 residues. V lost 7 bases, J lost 4 bases, and 11 bases lay in between.